The entry below gives a single T cell receptor beta chain sequence along with its context. This sample is drawn from a study of neoadjuvant anti-PD-1 for oral cavity cancer. Profiled with immunoSEQ multiplex PCR; TCRdb holds only in-frame clones, not every one. This table holds under 15,000 clones, approximately 75% found once. The germline CDR1 and CDR2 sequences are SGHDT and YYEEEE. Trimming took 0 bases from V and 3 from J, leaving 4 bases between them. This CDR3 has 13 amino acids. Sample time point: after neoadjuvant nivolumab, at surgical resection. Cohort: HPV-negative, locally advanced oral cavity squamous cell carcinoma patients.

This TCR derives from a person aged 40 to 85 with oral cavity squamous cell carcinoma. This chain uses TRBV5-6 with TRBJ1-5; no firm D call. Specimen: PBMCs, collected after nivolumab (anti-PD-1) treatment. CDR3 loop: CASSLGNNQPQHF. CDR3 in DNA: TGTGCCAGCAGCTTGGGCAACAATCAGCCCCAGCATTTT.